Listed below are T cell receptor beta chains from one sample, sequenced in a study of cytomegalovirus exposure and HLA in healthy donors. This table comes from immunoSEQ multiplex PCR, and its TCRdb copy is limited to in-frame clones, with some not included. The sample holds some 77,000 clones, 75% to 85% seen once. The source material was PBMCs. The receptors originated from a man aged 50 or older in good health and CMV-seropositive. The CDR3 runs from the conserved cysteine through the conserved F or W. Fields, in order: clone size, V gene, D gene, J gene, CDR3 DNA, CDR3 protein. A D gene is named only where the DNA matches it firmly. Where a row states a size, it is once, few, many or the class of an expanded clone; other rows omit it.

>few|TRBV5-4|NA|TRBJ1-1
TGTGCCAGCAGCTCGACATTTATGAACACTGAAGCTTTCTTT
CASSSTFMNTEAFF
>once|TRBV7-8|NA|TRBJ2-3
TGTGCCAGCAGCTTAGCGAGTCCGGTAGCGGGCACAGATACGCAGTATTTT
CASSLASPVAGTDTQYF
>NA|TRBV7-9|TRBD1|TRBJ2-7
TGTGCCAGCAGCCCATTCCAGGGGGCTAGGTACGAGCAGTACTTC
CASSPFQGARYEQYF
>NA|TRBV5-1|NA|TRBJ2-1
TGCGCCAGCAGCGGGGGGGGCGCTAGGTACAATGAGCAGTTCTTC
CASSGGGARYNEQFF
>NA|TRBV19|NA|TRBJ2-6
TGTGCCAGTAGTCCCTTCTCTGGGGCCAACGTCCTGACTTTC
CASSPFSGANVLTF
>NA|TRBV15|TRBD2|TRBJ2-3
TGTGCCACCAGCAGAGATCGCCCTAGCGGGATAAGTGGGGATACGCAGTATTTT
CATSRDRPSGISGDTQYF
>NA|TRBV5-4|NA|TRBJ1-2
TGTGCCGGTACCTACGGCGGTAAGAACTATGGCTACACCTTC
CAGTYGGKNYGYTF
>NA|TRBV4-3|NA|TRBJ1-2
TGCGCCAGCAGCCAAGGGCACAGGGTAACTAACTATGGCTACACCTTC
CASSQGHRVTNYGYTF
>once|TRBV6-5|TRBD2|TRBJ2-5
TGTGCCAGCAGCAGAGGGACTAAAGAGCAGTACTTC
CASSRGTKEQYF
>NA|TRBV23-1|NA|TRBJ1-1
TGCGCCAGCAGTCAATCCCCCCAGGCTCTGAACACTGAAGCTTTCTTT
CASSQSPQALNTEAFF